A single sample gave rise to the 30 T cell receptor beta chains below, sequenced in a study of blood T cells in healthy people across ages. The authors ran a second PCR of about 6 to 11 cycles using a sample-barcoded 5' primer and a J-beta primer mix. Each CDR3 protein gets one entry after TCRdb re-called the 5' RACE reads with MiXCR. The repertoire holds roughly 790,000 distinct CDR3 sequences, with 35% to 45% as singletons. Sequencing was done on a sample of blood. These receptors were obtained from a woman aged 55-75 years in good health.

The chain carries TRBV6-5 and TRBJ2-4; D not certain. V lost 0 bases to trimming and J lost 4 bases, with 10 bases between them. The CDR3 totals 15 residues. CDR1 is MNHEY and CDR2 is SVGAGI in the germline V gene. The CDR3 DNA reads as TGTGCCAGCAGTTACTCTCACAGCGTTAAAAACATTCAGTACTTC. Protein sequence: CASSYSHSVKNIQYF.

The chain joins TRBV9 to TRBJ2-7, with TRBD1 matching over 12 bases. The end of the DNA aligns better with TRBJ2-5, so the J call may be wrong. Germline assignment: CDR1 SGDLS and CDR2 YYNGEE. The length of the CDR3 is 15 residues. The CDR3 DNA reads TGTGCCAGCAGCACCCTGGGACAGGGGGCGAAGACCCAGTACTTC. It translates to CASSTLGQGAKTQYF.

The V call is TRBV11-1, the J call TRBJ2-1, with D hard to call. V lost 5 bases and J lost 6, with 8 bases in between. Looked up from germline, CDR1 is SGHAT and CDR2 is FQDESV (reference sequence). The CDR3 totals 12 residues. The CDR3 DNA sequence: TGTGCCAGCAGCGGAGACCCCAATGAGCAGTTCTTC. Translating gives CASSGDPNEQFF.

This chain uses TRBV18 with TRBJ1-1; D not certain. V lost 8 bases, J lost 0 bases, and 10 bases lay in between. The germline CDR1 and CDR2 sequences are KGHSH and LQKENI. The CDR3 runs to 13 residues. CDR3 protein: CASASGVNTEAFF. The CDR3 DNA sequence: TGTGCCAGCGCGTCGGGAGTGAACACTGAAGCTTTCTTT. Supplemented by reference TRBV18 and TRBJ1-1, the full variable domain reads NAGVMQNPRHLVRRRGQEARLRCSPMKGHSHVYWYRQLPEEGLKFMVYLQKENIIDESGMPKERFSAEFPKEGPSILRIQQVVRGDSAAYFCASASGVNTEAFFGQGTRLTVV.

The chain joins TRBV28 to TRBJ1-5; D possibly corresponds to TRBD1 (5 bases). CDR1 is MDHEN and CDR2 is SYDVKM in the germline V gene. The V end lost 6 bases, the J end lost 4 bases, and 13 bases lay between the germline ends. This CDR3 is built from 14 residues. The CDR3, as DNA: TGTGCCAGCAGGAAGGGACGGCCAAATCAGCCCCAGCATTTT. Protein sequence: CASRKGRPNQPQHF.

Worth noting for this clonotype: A much more abundant neighbour one base away suggests this may be a read error. V gene TRBV5-1 combines with J gene TRBJ2-5, with a possible D match to TRBD2 (6 bases). The germline CDR1 and CDR2 sequences are SGHRS and YFSETQ. This CDR3 comprises 15 residues. Trimming removed 0 bases from V and 11 bases from J, with 20 bases in between. The CDR3: CASSLGREVYNEQYF. The CDR3 DNA is TGCGCCAGCAGCTTGGGCAGGGAGGTCTACAATGAGCAGTACTTC.

V usage is TRBV20-1 and J usage is TRBJ1-6, with 10 bases matching TRBD1. V lost 2 bases and J lost 6; bases outside the gene matches: 4. The CDR3 covers 15 residues. Germline assignment: CDR1 DFQATT and CDR2 SNEGSKA (reference sequence). The CDR3 DNA follows: TGCAGTGCTAGACCAGGGACAGGGGTTAATTCACCCCTCCACTTT. This codes for CSARPGTGVNSPLHF.

The chain uses TRBV28 and TRBJ2-5; 11 bases are a match to TRBD1. The tail of the sequence fits TRBJ2-7 better, so the J call may be wrong. Germline V gene data show CDR1 as MDHEN and CDR2 as SYDVKM. This CDR3 region has 14 residues. The CDR3 loop is CASSSGQGVYEQYF. Written as DNA, the CDR3 is TGTGCCAGCAGCTCGGGACAGGGGGTTTACGAGCAGTACTTC.

The CDR3 spells CSARAEFGTRAYEQYF. The CDR3 DNA is TGCAGTGCTAGAGCGGAGTTCGGGACTAGGGCTTACGAGCAGTACTTC. The rearrangement links TRBV20-1 to TRBJ2-7; TRBD2 agrees at 8 bases. Germline assignment: CDR1 DFQATT and CDR2 SNEGSKA (reference sequence). CDR3 length: 16 residues. The V gene end was trimmed by 1 base and the J gene end by 4 bases; junction bases not matched to a gene: 12.

This clonotype was recorded only once. DNA of the CDR3: TGCAGCGTTTCCAGGGCTGTTGGAGGAGTTACGGCCGGGGAGCTGTTTTTT. Protein sequence: CSVSRAVGGVTAGELFF. The rearrangement links TRBV29-1 to TRBJ2-2; either TRBD1 or TRBD2 may supply D (5 bases each). The CDR3 is made up of 17 amino acids. Trimming shortened V by 5 bases and J by 6 bases, and 25 bases separated the two germline ends. Germline assignment: CDR1 SQVTM and CDR2 ANQGSEA.

This clonotype was detected ten times or more. The rearrangement joins TRBV5-1 to TRBJ2-7; D call uncertain. The CDR3 runs 13 residues. Germline CDR1 is SGHRS and CDR2 is YFSETQ. Trimming pared 4 bases from V and 6 bases from J, leaving 14 bases between. The CDR3 DNA reads as TGCGCCAGCAGCCCGAACCTGGCAACCGAGCAGTACTTC. Protein sequence: CASSPNLATEQYF.

This clonotype showed up just a few times. This sequence joins TRBV5-4 and TRBJ2-1; 8 bases match TRBD1. Germline V gene lookup returns CDR1 SGHNT and CDR2 YYREEE (reference sequence). V was clipped by 2 bases and J by 5 bases; unmatched bases: 15. This CDR3 spans 18 amino acids. CDR3 nucleotide sequence: TGTGCCAGCAGCTTCCGGGACAGGTACTTATTAAGGGACAATGAGCAGTTCTTC. Residues: CASSFRDRYLLRDNEQFF. The full variable domain, its missing parts supplied by reference TRBV5-4 and TRBJ2-1, is ETGVTQSPTHLIKTRGQQVTLRCSSQSGHNTVSWYQQALGQGPQFIFQYYREEENGRGNFPPRFSGLQFPNYSSELNVNALELDDSALYLCASSFRDRYLLRDNEQFFGPGTRLTVL.

In its sample, this clonotype was seen a few times. V and J are TRBV28 and TRBJ1-2; 10 bases line up with TRBD1. Unmatched junction bases numbered 7, after V lost 5 bases and J lost 7 bases. The CDR3 consists of 14 residues. In germline, CDR1 is MDHEN, CDR2 SYDVKM. The CDR3, as DNA: TGTGCCAGCAGTATCGTCGGACAGGGGGTTGGCTACACCTTC. Its translation: CASSIVGQGVGYTF.

The chain employs TRBV20-1 and TRBJ2-3, with 10 bases fitting TRBD2. In germline, CDR1 is DFQATT, CDR2 SNEGSKA (reference sequence). There are 15 residues in the CDR3. The V and J ends lost 4 bases and 8 bases, in that order; junction bases with no gene match: 12. CDR3 loop: CSATTQSGGAGTQYF. The CDR3 DNA reads TGCAGTGCTACAACACAAAGCGGGGGGGCCGGTACGCAGTATTTT.

Comments on this clonotype: Since a much larger clone is just one base distant, this may be a read error. The rearrangement joins TRBV20-1 to TRBJ2-1; perhaps TRBD2 as D (5 bases). V lost 0 bases and J lost 5, with 17 bases in between. This CDR3 is 16 amino acids long. The germline V gene encodes CDR1 DFQATT and CDR2 SNEGSKA (reference sequence). CDR3 region: CSARDTGRRPNNEQFF. The DNA of the CDR3 is TGCAGTGCTAGAGATACGGGCCGGAGGCCCAACAATGAGCAGTTCTTC.

This clonotype was detected a few times. This chain's CDR3 is CASRVETGTNEKLFF. CDR3 nucleotides: TGTGCCAGCAGGGTGGAGACAGGGACTAATGAAAAACTGTTTTTT. V is TRBV12-3 or TRBV12-4 and J is TRBJ1-4; the match to TRBD1 covers 7 bases. CDR3 length: 15 amino acids. The J segment lost 2 bases and the V segment lost 6 bases, leaving 6 bases of the junction unmatched.

This clonotype was seen at least ten times. The chain employs TRBV5-1 and TRBJ2-5; TRBD1 matches 8 bases. V shed 4 bases and J 1 base; nucleotides not matched to a gene: 3. CDR1 is SGHRS and CDR2 is YFSETQ in the germline V gene. The CDR3 length is 14 residues. This chain's CDR3 is CASSGGQGQETQYF. CDR3 coding DNA: TGCGCCAGCAGCGGAGGACAGGGCCAAGAGACCCAGTACTTC.

The V gene is TRBV5-1, the J gene TRBJ2-4; perhaps D is TRBD1 or TRBD2 (5 bases each). The V end lost 6 bases, the J end lost 15 bases, and 25 bases lay between the germline ends. Germline loops: CDR1 SGHRS, CDR2 YFSETQ. The CDR3 loop spans 14 amino acids. The CDR3 spells CASIVSGTKIKGYF. The CDR3 region has the DNA TGCGCCAGCATCGTATCCGGGACGAAGATAAAGGGGTACTTC.

The sample holds many counts of this clonotype. The V gene is TRBV2, the J gene TRBJ2-5; no clear D. V lost 5 bases to trimming and J lost 0 bases, with 4 bases between them. This CDR3 contains 12 residues. CDR1 is SNHLY and CDR2 is FYNNEI in the germline V gene. CDR3 coding DNA: TGTGCCAGCAGTCTGTACCAAGAGACCCAGTACTTC. It translates to CASSLYQETQYF. Drawing the rest from reference TRBV2 and TRBJ2-5, the complete variable domain is EPEVTQTPSHQVTQMGQEVILRCVPISNHLYFYWYRQILGQKVEFLVSFYNNEISEKSEIFDDQFSVERPDGSNFTLKIRSTKLEDSAMYFCASSLYQETQYFGPGTRLLVL.

In regard to this clonotype: A much larger clonotype is one base distant, so this may be a read error. The chain joins TRBV2 to TRBJ2-3; 7 positions agree with TRBD2. Germline CDR1 SNHLY, CDR2 FYNNEI. This CDR3 spans 16 amino acids. This CDR3 reads CTSSNSREGGTDTQYF. The CDR3 DNA is TGTACCAGCTCCAACTCGAGGGAGGGCGGCACAGATACGCAGTATTTT.

In its sample, this clonotype was seen a few times. This chain links TRBV4-1 with TRBJ1-2, with a weak D call TRBD1 (5 bases). Germline CDR1 is MGHRA and CDR2 is YSYEKL. The CDR3 runs to 16 residues. The V and J ends lost 0 bases and 4 bases respectively, with 15 bases between them. CDR3 in DNA: TGCGCCAGCAGCCAAGATCGGGGGGAAATAGGCTATGGCTACACCTTC. Protein product: CASSQDRGEIGYGYTF.

This chain uses TRBV10-3 with TRBJ1-1, with TRBD1 as a possible D gene (5 bases). The CDR3 has 14 residues. CDR1 and CDR2 (germline): ENHRY, SYGVKD. Between the trimmed V and J ends, which lost 10 bases and 2 bases, there was a span of 17 bases. The CDR3, as DNA: TGTGCCACGGCAGGCCCAGGGACTAACACTGAAGCTTTCTTT. Amino acids: CATAGPGTNTEAFF.

On this clonotype: Possible read error: a much larger clone is one base away. This rearrangement joins TRBV7-2 to TRBJ2-3, with D possibly matching TRBD2 (6 bases). The CDR3 sequence is 16 residues long. Germline V CDR1 and CDR2: SGHTA, FQGNSA. Trimming stripped 2 bases from V and 0 bases from J, with 12 bases between. The CDR3 DNA is TGTGCCAGCAGCTTAAATGTGCGGGGTAGCACAGATACGCAGTATTTT. Translating it yields CASSLNVRGSTDTQYF.

This clonotype was observed a handful of times. V gene TRBV19 combines with J gene TRBJ2-1, with TRBD2 as a possible D gene (5 bases). The CDR3 is 13 residues long. Trimming cost V 3 bases and J 4 bases, with 7 bases left between them. The germline V gene encodes CDR1 LNHDA and CDR2 SQIVND (reference sequence). In DNA form, the CDR3 reads TGTGCCAGTAGTATTTCGGGGTACAATGAGCAGTTCTTC. Protein sequence: CASSISGYNEQFF. Full variable domain (outside the CDR3, taken from reference TRBV19 and TRBJ2-1): DGGITQSPKYLFRKEGQNVTLSCEQNLNHDAMYWYRQDPGQGLRLIYYSQIVNDFQKGDIAEGYSVSREKKESFPLTVTSAQKNPTAFYLCASSISGYNEQFFGPGTRLTVL.

About this clonotype: This may stem from a read error, because a much larger clone lies one nucleotide away. The chain combines TRBV4-1 with TRBJ2-7; maybe TRBD1 (6 bases). This CDR3 is 16 amino acids long. Per germline, CDR1 MGHRA and CDR2 YSYEKL. CDR3 loop: CAGSREGQLSSYEQYF. The DNA of the CDR3 is TGCGCCGGCAGCCGAGAGGGACAATTGAGCTCCTACGAGCAGTACTTC.

The chain joins TRBV25-1 to TRBJ1-6, with no clear D. The V end lost 2 bases, the J end lost 10 bases, and 9 bases lay between the germline ends. Germline V CDR1 and CDR2: MGHDK, SYGVNS. CDR3 length: 13 residues. This CDR3 reads CASSEIIGSPLHF. CDR3 DNA: TGTGCCAGCAGTGAAATCATAGGATCACCCCTCCACTTT.

This chain uses TRBV4-2 with TRBJ2-2, with D perhaps matching TRBD1 (6 bases). The ends were cut back, 4 bases at V and 7 bases at J, with 13 bases in the middle. The CDR3 runs to 14 residues. CDR1 and CDR2 from the germline V gene are LGHNA and YNFKEQ. The CDR3 bases are TGTGCCAGCAGCCCGGACAGATGGAACGGGGAGCTGTTTTTT. This codes for CASSPDRWNGELFF.

This clonotype has a count of ten or more. CDR3 region: CASSSTGGNGYTF. The CDR3 DNA sequence: TGTGCCAGCAGCTCAACAGGGGGCAATGGCTACACCTTC. The chain links TRBV6-5 to TRBJ1-2; TRBD1 aligns across 9 bases. The CDR3 totals 13 residues. Per the germline V gene, CDR1 is MNHEY and CDR2 is SVGAGI. After removal of 6 bases from V and 6 bases from J, the junction contained 5 bases not matched to a gene.

A word on this clonotype: A read error may explain this, as a much larger clone is one base away. The chain is built from TRBV29-1 and TRBJ2-7; D possibly corresponds to TRBD2 (5 bases). V lost 6 bases to trimming and J lost 5 bases, with 23 bases between them. Germline CDR1 and CDR2: SQVTM and ANQGSEA. The CDR3 has 15 residues. The DNA of the CDR3 is TGCAGCGTCGAGGGCGGTGGGGAGTTTAGGCACGAGCAGTACTTC. It yields the protein CSVEGGGEFRHEQYF.

The genes are TRBV30 and TRBJ2-7; D unresolved. V dropped 0 bases and J dropped 10 bases, with 10 bases sitting between them. The CDR3 consists of 11 residues. In germline, CDR1 is GTSNPN, CDR2 SVGIG (reference sequence). In DNA form, the CDR3 reads TGTGCCTGGAGTGTACTCAGTGGACAGTACTTC. Its protein product is CAWSVLSGQYF.